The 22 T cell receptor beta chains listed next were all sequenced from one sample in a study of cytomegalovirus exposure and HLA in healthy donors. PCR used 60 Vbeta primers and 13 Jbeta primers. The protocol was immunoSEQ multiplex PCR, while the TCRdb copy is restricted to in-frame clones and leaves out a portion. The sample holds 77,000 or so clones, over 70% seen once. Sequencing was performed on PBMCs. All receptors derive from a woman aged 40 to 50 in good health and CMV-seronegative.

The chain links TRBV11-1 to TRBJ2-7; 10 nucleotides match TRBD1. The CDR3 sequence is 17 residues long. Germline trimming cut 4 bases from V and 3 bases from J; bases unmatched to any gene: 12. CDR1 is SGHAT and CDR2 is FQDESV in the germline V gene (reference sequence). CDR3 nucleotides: TGTGCCAGCAGCTCGACTCACCCCGGGACAGGGGTCTACGAGCAGTACTTC. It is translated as CASSSTHPGTGVYEQYF.

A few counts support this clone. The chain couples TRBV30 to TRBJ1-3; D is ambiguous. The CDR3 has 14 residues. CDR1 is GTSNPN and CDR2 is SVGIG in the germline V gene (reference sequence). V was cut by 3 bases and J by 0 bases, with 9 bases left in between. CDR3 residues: CAWRKQSSGNTIYF. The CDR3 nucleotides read TGTGCCTGGAGGAAACAGAGCTCTGGAAACACCATATATTTT.

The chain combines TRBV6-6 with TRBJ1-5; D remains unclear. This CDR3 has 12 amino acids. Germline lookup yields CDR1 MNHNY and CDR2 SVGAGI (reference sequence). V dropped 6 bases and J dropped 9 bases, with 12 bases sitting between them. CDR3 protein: CASSASGRPQHF. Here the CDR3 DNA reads TGTGCCAGCAGCGCATCGGGGAGGCCCCAGCATTTT.

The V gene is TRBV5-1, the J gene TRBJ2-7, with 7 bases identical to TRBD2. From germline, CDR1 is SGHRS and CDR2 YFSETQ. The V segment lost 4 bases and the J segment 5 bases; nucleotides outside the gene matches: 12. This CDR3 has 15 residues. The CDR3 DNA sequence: TGCGCCAGCAGCCCGAGCGGCCGGGGGGTGGACGAGCAGTACTTC. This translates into CASSPSGRGVDEQYF. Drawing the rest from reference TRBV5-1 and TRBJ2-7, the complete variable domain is KAGVTQTPRYLIKTRGQQVTLSCSPISGHRSVSWYQQTPGQGLQFLFEYFSETQRNKGNFPGRFSGRQFSNSRSEMNVSTLELGDSALYLCASSPSGRGVDEQYFGPGTRLTVT.

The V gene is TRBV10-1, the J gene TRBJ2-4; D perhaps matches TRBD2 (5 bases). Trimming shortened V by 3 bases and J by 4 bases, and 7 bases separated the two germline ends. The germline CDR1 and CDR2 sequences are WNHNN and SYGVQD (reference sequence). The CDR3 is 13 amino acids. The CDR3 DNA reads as TGCGCCAGCAGTGACCGAGGGAAAAACATTCAGTACTTC. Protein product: CASSDRGKNIQYF.

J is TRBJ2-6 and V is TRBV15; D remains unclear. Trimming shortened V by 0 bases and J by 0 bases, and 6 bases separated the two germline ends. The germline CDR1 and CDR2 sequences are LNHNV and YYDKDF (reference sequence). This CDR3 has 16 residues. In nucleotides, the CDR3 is TGTGCCACCAGCAGAGACTTCTCCTCTGGGGCCAACGTCCTGACTTTC. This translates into CATSRDFSSGANVLTF.

CDR3 in DNA: TGTGCCAGCAGCCCCTTGGAGACCCAGTACTTC. Protein product: CASSPLETQYF. The V and J genes are TRBV7-9 and TRBJ2-5; D gene uncertain. CDR3 length: 11 residues. The V end was cut by 5 bases, the J end by 5 bases, with 6 bases between. Germline lookup yields CDR1 SEHNR and CDR2 FQNEAQ (reference sequence).

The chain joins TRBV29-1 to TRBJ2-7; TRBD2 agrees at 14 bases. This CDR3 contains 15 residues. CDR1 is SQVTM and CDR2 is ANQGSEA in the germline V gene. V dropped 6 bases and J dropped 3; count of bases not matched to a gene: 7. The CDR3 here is CSVGTSGRGYYEQYF. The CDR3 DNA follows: TGCAGCGTGGGGACTAGCGGGAGAGGGTACTACGAGCAGTACTTC.

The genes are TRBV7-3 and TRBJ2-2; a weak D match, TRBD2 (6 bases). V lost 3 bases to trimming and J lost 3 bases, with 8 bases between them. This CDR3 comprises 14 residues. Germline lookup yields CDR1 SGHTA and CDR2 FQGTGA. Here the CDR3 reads CASSLGLYTGELFF. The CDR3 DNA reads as TGTGCCAGCAGCTTGGGACTCTACACCGGGGAGCTGTTTTTT.

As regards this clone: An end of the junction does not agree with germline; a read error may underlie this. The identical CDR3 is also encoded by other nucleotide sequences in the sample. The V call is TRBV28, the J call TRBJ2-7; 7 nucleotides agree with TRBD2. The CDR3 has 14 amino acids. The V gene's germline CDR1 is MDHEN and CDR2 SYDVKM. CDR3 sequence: CASSISGGYYEQYF. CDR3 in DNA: TGCGCCAGCAGTATCTCCGGGGGGTACTACGAGCAGTACTTC. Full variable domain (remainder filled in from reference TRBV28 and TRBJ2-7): DVKVTQSSRYLVKRTGEKVFLECVQDMDHENMFWYRQDPGLGLRLIYFSYDVKMKEKGDIPEGYSVSREKKERFSLILESASTNQTSMYLCASSISGGYYEQYFGPGTRLTVT.

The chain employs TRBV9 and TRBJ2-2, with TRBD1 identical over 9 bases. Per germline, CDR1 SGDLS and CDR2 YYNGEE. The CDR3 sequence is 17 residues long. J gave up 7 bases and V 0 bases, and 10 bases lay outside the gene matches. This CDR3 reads CASSVATGQGIYGELFF. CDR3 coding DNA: TGTGCCAGCAGCGTAGCTACGGGACAGGGTATTTACGGGGAGCTGTTTTTT.

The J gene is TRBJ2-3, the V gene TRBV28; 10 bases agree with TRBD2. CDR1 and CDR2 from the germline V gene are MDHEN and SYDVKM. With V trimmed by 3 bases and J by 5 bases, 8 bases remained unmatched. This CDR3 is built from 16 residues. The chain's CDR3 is CASSFRRLAGEDTQYF. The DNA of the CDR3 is TGTGCCAGCAGTTTTCGACGTCTAGCGGGAGAAGATACGCAGTATTTT.

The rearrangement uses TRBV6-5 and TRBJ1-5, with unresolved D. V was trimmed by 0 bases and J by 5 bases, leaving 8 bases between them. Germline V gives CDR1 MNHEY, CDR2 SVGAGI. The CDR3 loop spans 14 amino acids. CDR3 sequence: CASSYSNGHQPQHF. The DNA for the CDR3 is TGTGCCAGCAGTTACTCGAACGGTCATCAGCCCCAGCATTTT.

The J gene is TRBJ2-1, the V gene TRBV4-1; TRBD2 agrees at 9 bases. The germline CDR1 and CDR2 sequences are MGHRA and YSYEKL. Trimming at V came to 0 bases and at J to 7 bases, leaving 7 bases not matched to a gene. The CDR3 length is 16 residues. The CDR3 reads CASSQEASGITNEQFF. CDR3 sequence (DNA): TGCGCCAGCAGCCAAGAGGCTAGCGGGATCACAAATGAGCAGTTCTTC.

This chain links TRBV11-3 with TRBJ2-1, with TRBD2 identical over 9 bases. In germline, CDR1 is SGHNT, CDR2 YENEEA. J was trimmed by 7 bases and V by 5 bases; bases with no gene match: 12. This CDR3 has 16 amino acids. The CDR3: CASSQAGGGSGNEQFF. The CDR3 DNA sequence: TGTGCCAGCAGCCAAGCGGGGGGCGGGAGCGGGAATGAGCAGTTCTTC.

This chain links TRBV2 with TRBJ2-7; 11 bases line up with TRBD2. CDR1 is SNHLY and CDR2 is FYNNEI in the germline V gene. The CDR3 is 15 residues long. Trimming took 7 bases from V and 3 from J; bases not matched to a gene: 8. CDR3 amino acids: CASTPLTSGSYEQYF. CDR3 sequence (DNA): TGTGCCAGCACCCCATTAACTAGCGGGAGCTACGAGCAGTACTTC.

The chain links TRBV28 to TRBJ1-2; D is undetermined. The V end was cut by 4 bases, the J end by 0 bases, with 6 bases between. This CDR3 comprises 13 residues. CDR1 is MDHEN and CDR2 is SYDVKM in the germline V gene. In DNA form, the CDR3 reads TGTGCCAGCAGTTCATCCCCTAACTATGGCTACACCTTC. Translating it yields CASSSSPNYGYTF.

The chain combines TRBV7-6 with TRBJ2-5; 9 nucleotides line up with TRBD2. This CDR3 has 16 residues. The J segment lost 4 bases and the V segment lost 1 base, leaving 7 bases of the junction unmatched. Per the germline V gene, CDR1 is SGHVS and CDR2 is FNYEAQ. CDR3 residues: CASSLEAGGRVETQYF. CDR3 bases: TGTGCCAGCAGCTTAGAAGCCGGCGGGAGGGTAGAGACCCAGTACTTC.

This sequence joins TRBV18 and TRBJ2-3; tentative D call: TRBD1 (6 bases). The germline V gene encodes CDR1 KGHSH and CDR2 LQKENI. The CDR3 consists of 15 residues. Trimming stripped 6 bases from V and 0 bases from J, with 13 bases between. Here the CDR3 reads CASSNGQRSTDTQYF. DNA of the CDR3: TGTGCCAGCTCGAATGGACAGCGCAGCACAGATACGCAGTATTTT.

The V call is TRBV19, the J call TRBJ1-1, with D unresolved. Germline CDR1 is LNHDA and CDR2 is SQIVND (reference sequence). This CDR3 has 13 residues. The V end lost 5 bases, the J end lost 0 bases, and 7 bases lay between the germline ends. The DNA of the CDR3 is TGTGCCAGTAGTTGGCAGTTGAACACTGAAGCTTTCTTT. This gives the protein CASSWQLNTEAFF.

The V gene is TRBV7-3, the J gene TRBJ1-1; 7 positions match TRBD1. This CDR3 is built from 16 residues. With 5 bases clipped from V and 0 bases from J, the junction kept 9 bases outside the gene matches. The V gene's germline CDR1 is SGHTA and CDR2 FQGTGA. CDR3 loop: CASSPPSGQMNTEAFF. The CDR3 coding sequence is TGTGCCAGCAGCCCCCCTTCGGGACAGATGAACACTGAAGCTTTCTTT.

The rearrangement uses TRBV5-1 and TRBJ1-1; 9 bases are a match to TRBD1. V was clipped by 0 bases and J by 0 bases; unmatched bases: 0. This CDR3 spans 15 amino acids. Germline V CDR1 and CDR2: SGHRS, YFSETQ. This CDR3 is CASSLGDRVNTEAFF. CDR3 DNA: TGCGCCAGCAGCTTGGGGGACAGGGTGAACACTGAAGCTTTCTTT.